This T cell receptor (beta chain) appears in the sequencing data of a study of shared clonotypes between healthy human individuals. V lost 3 bases, J lost 2 bases, and 6 bases lay in between. The CDR3 is 13 residues long. Per germline, CDR1 MNHEY and CDR2 SMNVEV (reference sequence). Naive CD8 cells comprised CD45RO-negative, CCR7-positively selected cells, excluding terminally differentiated effector memory CD45RA+ cells. Libraries were prepared by immunoSEQ multiplex PCR; TCRdb keeps only in-frame clonotypes and omits some of them. The sample contains more than 2 million clones, just under 95% of which appear only once. Study findings and constraints: Depth of sequencing was expected to influence donor clonotype sharing. Memory subsets generally showed smaller estimated richness than naive subsets did.

Remarks on this clone: Antigen: not known. The sample has other DNA sequences that encode this CDR3 too.

The rearrangement uses TRBV27 and TRBJ2-3; D is unresolved. The TCR was taken from a man aged 18 to 30 in good health. Some clones in this sample may be carry-over from other donors' samples. Source material: naive CD8+ T cells from PBMCs. CDR3 amino acids: CASSLAVTDTQYF. The CDR3 region has the DNA TGTGCCAGCAGTTTGGCCGTCACAGATACGCAGTATTTT.